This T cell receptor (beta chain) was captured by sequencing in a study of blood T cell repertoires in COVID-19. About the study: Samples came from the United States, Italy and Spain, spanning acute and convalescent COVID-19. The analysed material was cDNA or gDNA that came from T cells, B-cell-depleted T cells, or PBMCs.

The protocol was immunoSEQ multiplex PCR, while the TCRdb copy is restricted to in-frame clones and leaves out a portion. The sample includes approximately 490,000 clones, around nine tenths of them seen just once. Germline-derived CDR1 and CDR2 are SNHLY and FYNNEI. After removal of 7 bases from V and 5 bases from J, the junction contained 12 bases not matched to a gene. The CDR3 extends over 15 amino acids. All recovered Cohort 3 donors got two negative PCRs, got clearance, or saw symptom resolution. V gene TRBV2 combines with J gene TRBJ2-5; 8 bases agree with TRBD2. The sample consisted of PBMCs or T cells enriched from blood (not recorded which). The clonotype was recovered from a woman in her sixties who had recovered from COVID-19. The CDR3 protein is CASKVRGGPGETQYF. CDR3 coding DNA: TGTGCCAGCAAGGTTCGGGGGGGGCCAGGGGAGACCCAGTACTTC. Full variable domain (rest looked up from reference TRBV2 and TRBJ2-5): EPEVTQTPSHQVTQMGQEVILRCVPISNHLYFYWYRQILGQKVEFLVSFYNNEISEKSEIFDDQFSVERPDGSNFTLKIRSTKLEDSAMYFCASKVRGGPGETQYFGPGTRLLVL.